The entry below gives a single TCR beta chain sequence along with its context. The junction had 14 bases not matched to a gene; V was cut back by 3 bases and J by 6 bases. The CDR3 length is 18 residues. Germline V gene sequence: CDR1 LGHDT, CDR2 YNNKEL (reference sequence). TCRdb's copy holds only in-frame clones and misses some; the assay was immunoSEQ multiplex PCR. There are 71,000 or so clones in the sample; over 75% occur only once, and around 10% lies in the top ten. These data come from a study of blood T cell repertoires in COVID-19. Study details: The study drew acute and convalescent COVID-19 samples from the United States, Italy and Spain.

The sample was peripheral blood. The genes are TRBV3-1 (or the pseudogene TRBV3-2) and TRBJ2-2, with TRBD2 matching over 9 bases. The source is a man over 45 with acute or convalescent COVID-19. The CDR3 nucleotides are TGTGCCAGCAGCCAGTACCATAGCGGGAGATCGGGGGCCGGGGAGCTGTTTTTT. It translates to CASSQYHSGRSGAGELFF.